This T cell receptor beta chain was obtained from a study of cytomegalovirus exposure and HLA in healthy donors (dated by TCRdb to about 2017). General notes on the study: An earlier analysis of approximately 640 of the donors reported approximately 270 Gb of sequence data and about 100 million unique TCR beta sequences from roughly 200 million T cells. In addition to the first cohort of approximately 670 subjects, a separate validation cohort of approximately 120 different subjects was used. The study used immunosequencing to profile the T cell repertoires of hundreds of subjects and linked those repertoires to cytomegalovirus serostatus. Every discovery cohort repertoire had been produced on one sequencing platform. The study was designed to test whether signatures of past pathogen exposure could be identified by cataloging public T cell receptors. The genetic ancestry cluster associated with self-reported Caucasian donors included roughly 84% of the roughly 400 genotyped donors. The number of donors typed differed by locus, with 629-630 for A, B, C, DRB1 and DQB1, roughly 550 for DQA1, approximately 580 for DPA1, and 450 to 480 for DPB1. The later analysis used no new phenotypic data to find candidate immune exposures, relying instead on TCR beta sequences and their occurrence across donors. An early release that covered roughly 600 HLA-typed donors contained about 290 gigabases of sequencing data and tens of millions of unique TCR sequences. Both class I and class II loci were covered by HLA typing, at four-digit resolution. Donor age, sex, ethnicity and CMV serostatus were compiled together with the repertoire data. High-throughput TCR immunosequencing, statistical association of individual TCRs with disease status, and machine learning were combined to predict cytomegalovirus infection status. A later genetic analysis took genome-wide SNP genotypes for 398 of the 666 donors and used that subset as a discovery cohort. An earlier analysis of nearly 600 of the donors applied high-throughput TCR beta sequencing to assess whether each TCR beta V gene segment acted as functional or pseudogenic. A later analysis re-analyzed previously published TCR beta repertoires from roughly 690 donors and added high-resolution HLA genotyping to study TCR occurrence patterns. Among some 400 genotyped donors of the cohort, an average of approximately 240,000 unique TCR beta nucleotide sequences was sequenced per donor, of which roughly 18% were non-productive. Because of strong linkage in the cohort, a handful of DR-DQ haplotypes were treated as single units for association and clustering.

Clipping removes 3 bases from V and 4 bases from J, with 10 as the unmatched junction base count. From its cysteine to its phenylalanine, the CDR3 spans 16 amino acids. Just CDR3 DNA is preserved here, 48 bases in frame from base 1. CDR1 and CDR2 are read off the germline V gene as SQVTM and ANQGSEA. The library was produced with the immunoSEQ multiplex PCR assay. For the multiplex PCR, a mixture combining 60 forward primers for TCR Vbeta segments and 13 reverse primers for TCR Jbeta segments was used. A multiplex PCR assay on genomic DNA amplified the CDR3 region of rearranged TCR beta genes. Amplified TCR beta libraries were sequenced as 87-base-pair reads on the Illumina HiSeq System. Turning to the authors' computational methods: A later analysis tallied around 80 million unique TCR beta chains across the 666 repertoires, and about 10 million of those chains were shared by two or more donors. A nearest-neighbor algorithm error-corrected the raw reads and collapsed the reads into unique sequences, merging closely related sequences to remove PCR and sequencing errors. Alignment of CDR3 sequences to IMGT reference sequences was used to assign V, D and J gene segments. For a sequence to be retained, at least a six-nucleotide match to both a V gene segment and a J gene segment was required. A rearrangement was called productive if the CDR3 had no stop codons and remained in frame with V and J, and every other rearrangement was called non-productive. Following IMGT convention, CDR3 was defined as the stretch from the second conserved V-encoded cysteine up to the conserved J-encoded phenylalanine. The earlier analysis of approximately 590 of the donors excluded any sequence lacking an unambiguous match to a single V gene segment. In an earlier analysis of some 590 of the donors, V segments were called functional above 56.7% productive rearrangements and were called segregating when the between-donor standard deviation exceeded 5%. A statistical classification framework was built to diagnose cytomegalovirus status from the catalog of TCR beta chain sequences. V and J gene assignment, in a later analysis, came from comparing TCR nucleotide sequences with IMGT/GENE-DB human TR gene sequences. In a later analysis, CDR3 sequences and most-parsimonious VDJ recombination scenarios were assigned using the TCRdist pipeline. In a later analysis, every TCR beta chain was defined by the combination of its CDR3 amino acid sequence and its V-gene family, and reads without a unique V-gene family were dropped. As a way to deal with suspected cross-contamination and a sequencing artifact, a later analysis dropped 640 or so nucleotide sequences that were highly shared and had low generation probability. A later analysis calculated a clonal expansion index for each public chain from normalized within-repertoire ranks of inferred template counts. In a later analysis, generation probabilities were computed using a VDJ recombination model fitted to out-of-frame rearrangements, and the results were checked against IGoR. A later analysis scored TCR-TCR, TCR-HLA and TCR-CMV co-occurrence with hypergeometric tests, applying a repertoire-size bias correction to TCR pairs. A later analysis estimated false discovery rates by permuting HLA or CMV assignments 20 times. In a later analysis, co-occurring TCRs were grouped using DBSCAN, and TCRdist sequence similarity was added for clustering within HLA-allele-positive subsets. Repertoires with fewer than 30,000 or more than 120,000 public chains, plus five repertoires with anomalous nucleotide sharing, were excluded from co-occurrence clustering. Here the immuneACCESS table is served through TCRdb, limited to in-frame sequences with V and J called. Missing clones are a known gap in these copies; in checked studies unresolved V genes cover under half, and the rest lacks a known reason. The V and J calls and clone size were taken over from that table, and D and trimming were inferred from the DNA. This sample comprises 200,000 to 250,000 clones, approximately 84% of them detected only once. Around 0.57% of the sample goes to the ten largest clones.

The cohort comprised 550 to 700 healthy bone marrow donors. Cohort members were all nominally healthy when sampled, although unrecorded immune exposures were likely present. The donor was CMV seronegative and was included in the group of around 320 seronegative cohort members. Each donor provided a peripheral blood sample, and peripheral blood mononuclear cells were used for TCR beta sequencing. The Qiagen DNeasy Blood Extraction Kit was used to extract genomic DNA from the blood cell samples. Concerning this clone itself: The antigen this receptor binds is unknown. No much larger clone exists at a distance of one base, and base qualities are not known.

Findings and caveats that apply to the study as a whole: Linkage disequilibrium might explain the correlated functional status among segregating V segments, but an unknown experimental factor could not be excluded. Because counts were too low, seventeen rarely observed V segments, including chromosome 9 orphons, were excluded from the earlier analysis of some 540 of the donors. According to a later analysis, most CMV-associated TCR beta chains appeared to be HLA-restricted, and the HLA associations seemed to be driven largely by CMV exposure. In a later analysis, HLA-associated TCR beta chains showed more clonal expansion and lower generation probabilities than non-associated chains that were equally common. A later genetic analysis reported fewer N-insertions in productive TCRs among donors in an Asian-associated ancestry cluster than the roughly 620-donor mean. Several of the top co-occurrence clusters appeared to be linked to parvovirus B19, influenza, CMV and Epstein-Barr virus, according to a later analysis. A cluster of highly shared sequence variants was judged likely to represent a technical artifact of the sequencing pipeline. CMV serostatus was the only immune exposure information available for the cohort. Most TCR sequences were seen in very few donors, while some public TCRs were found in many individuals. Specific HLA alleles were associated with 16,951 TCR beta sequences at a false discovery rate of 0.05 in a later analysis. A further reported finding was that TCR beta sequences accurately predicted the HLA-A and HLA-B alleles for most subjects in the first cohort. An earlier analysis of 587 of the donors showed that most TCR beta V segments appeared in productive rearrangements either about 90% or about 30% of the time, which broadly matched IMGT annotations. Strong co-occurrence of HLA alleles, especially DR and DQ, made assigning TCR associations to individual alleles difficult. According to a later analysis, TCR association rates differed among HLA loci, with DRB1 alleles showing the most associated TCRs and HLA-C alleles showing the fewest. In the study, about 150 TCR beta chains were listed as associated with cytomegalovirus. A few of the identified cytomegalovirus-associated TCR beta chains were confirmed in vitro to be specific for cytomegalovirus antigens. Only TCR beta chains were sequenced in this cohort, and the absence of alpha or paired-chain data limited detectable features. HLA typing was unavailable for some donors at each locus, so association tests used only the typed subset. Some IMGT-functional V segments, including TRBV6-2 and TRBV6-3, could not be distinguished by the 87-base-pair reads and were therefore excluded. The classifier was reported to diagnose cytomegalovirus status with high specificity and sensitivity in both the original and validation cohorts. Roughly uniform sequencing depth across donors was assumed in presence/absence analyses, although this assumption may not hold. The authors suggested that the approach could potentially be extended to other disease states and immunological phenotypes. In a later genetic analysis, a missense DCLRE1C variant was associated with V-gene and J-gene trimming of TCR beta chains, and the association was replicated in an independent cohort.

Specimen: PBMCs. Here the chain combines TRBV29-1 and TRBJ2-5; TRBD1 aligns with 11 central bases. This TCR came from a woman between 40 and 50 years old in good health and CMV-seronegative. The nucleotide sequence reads TGCAGCGTTGAGGGTCCGGGACAGGGGGGAGTAGAGACCCAGTACTTC. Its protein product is CSVEGPGQGGVETQYF.